The 26 T cell receptor beta chains in this list originate from one sample, sequenced in a study of T cell responses to AZD1222 COVID-19 vaccine. The assay was immunoSEQ multiplex PCR, and TCRdb's table has in-frame clones only and misses some. The top ten hold 1.5% to 2% of the sample, which has approximately 150,000 clones, more than 90% seen once. This specimen consisted of peripheral blood, obtained 28 days after the second AZD1222 dose. The receptors here all came from an adult who received the AZD1222 COVID-19 vaccine.

The chain combines TRBV27 with TRBJ2-7; 10 positions agree with TRBD1. The CDR3 covers 12 residues. Germline V gives CDR1 MNHEY, CDR2 SMNVEV (reference sequence). The V gene end was trimmed by 8 bases and the J gene end by 5 bases; junction bases not matched to a gene: 3. The CDR3 sequence is CASGTGVHEQYF. The CDR3 coding sequence is TGTGCCAGCGGGACAGGGGTCCACGAGCAGTACTTC.

This clone was recorded once. The chain couples TRBV7-2 to TRBJ1-2; TRBD1 aligns across 8 bases. Trimming took 5 bases from V and 5 from J; bases not matched to a gene: 10. The CDR3 length is 15 residues. In germline, CDR1 is SGHTA, CDR2 FQGNSA. CDR3 sequence: CASSLVGQGRYGYTF. The DNA for the CDR3 is TGTGCCAGCAGCCTGGTAGGACAGGGAAGGTATGGCTACACCTTC.

The chain joins TRBV12-3 or TRBV12-4 to TRBJ2-1, with D possibly being TRBD1 (5 bases). The CDR3 is 13 residues long. Trimming took 5 bases from V and 9 from J, leaving 14 bases between them. CDR3 DNA: TGTGCCAGCAGTAGAACAGGTTTCGGTGAGCAGTTCTTC. Translated, it gives CASSRTGFGEQFF.

This clone was observed once. The rearrangement links TRBV7-2 to TRBJ1-1; D uncertain. This CDR3 has 12 residues. CDR1 SGHTA and CDR2 FQGNSA come from the germline V gene. The germline V and J ends were trimmed by 5 bases and 8 bases, with 12 bases remaining between them. The CDR3 loop is CASSPRTAEAFF. In nucleotides, the CDR3 is TGTGCCAGCAGCCCTCGAACAGCCGAAGCTTTCTTT.

The V call is TRBV10-3, the J call TRBJ2-5; D not certain. V was pared by 2 bases and J by 5 bases, with 6 bases between. CDR1 is ENHRY and CDR2 is SYGVKD in the germline V gene. The CDR3 sequence is 12 residues long. CDR3 sequence: CAISEGWETQYF. CDR3 in DNA: TGTGCCATCAGTGAGGGGTGGGAGACCCAGTACTTC.

The chain combines TRBV20-1 with TRBJ2-3; D unresolved. The ends were cut back, 1 base at V and 6 bases at J, with 5 bases in the middle. The CDR3 is made up of 11 amino acids. CDR1 is DFQATT, CDR2 SNEGSKA, per germline (reference sequence). Written as DNA, the CDR3 is TGCAGTGCTAGAGGTATGGATACGCAGTATTTT. As protein: CSARGMDTQYF.

The chain has TRBV2 and TRBJ1-4, with TRBD1 identical over 7 bases. CDR1 is SNHLY and CDR2 is FYNNEI in the germline V gene. The CDR3 is 14 residues long. Germline trimming cut 3 bases from V and 8 bases from J; bases unmatched to any gene: 6. CDR3 sequence: CASSDGTALEKLFF. The CDR3 DNA sequence: TGTGCCAGCAGTGACGGGACAGCCCTGGAAAAACTGTTTTTT.

The V gene is TRBV28, the J gene TRBJ1-1; 8 bases match TRBD1. The CDR3 totals 14 residues. The J segment lost 7 bases and the V segment lost 6 bases, leaving 10 bases of the junction unmatched. Germline V gene sequence: CDR1 MDHEN, CDR2 SYDVKM. The chain's CDR3 is CASRPADRAIEAFF. In nucleotides, the CDR3 is TGTGCCAGCAGGCCCGCGGACAGGGCGATTGAAGCTTTCTTT. Full variable domain (remainder filled in from reference TRBV28 and TRBJ1-1): DVKVTQSSRYLVKRTGEKVFLECVQDMDHENMFWYRQDPGLGLRLIYFSYDVKMKEKGDIPEGYSVSREKKERFSLILESASTNQTSMYLCASRPADRAIEAFFGQGTRLTVV.

V is TRBV24-1 and J is TRBJ2-1; 8 nucleotides align to TRBD1. Germline CDR1 and CDR2: KGHDR and SFDVKD. CDR3 size: 19 residues. V trimming: 2 bases; J trimming: 2 bases; junction bases outside the gene matches: 13. The CDR3, as DNA: TGTGCCACCAGTGATTCGGCAGGGGGCCCGAGGGGAGCCTACAATGAGCAGTTCTTC. Translation: CATSDSAGGPRGAYNEQFF.

The chain couples TRBV6-2 or TRBV6-3 to TRBJ1-6; 7 bases align to TRBD1. In germline, CDR1 is MNHEY, CDR2 SVGEGT. This CDR3 is 16 amino acids long. The trim removed 2 bases at V and 9 bases at J, leaving 10 bases unmatched. This CDR3 reads CASSYRGRIRGSPLHF. In nucleotides, the CDR3 is TGTGCCAGCAGTTACAGGGGGCGCATACGTGGTTCACCCCTCCACTTT.

The chain recombines TRBV3-1 (or the pseudogene TRBV3-2) with TRBJ2-1; tentative D call: TRBD1 (5 bases). The CDR3 has 13 amino acids. Between the trimmed V and J ends, which lost 7 bases and 7 bases, there was a span of 14 bases. Germline lookup yields CDR1 LGHDT and CDR2 YNNKEL (reference sequence). The CDR3 protein is CASTLGVTNEQFF. The CDR3 DNA is TGTGCCAGCACCTTAGGGGTCACGAATGAGCAGTTCTTC.

The J gene is TRBJ2-5, the V gene TRBV30, with D hard to call. The CDR3 consists of 12 residues. Germline-derived CDR1 and CDR2 are GTSNPN and SVGIG (reference sequence). V was trimmed by 3 bases and J by 4 bases, leaving 9 bases between them. The CDR3 is CAWSVLAETQYF. CDR3 coding DNA: TGTGCCTGGAGCGTCCTGGCAGAGACCCAGTACTTC. Full variable domain (missing parts from reference TRBV30 and TRBJ2-5): SQTIHQWPATLVQPVGSPLSLECTVEGTSNPNLYWYRQAAGRGLQLLFYSVGIGQISSEVPQNLSASRPQDRQFILSSKKLLLSDSGFYLCAWSVLAETQYFGPGTRLLVL.

V gene TRBV6-5 combines with J gene TRBJ1-1; D remains ambiguous. Germline CDR1 and CDR2: MNHEY and SVGAGI. This CDR3 has 15 amino acids. Trimming removed 0 bases from V and 2 bases from J, with 10 bases in between. The CDR3 here is CASSYSIQLNTEAFF. Here the CDR3 DNA reads TGTGCCAGCAGTTACTCTATACAGTTAAACACTGAAGCTTTCTTT.

This sequence joins TRBV7-3 and TRBJ2-1; 7 positions agree with TRBD2. The CDR3 is 15 residues long. Trimming at V came to 1 base and at J to 4 bases, leaving 4 bases not matched to a gene. Germline V gives CDR1 SGHTA, CDR2 FQGTGA. CDR3: CASSLSSGPYNEQFF. CDR3 nucleotide sequence: TGTGCCAGCAGCTTAAGTAGCGGGCCGTACAATGAGCAGTTCTTC.

This clone is a singleton in its sample. The CDR3 nucleotides are TGTGCCAGCAGCCTCGACAGGGTATACACTGAAGCTTTCTTT. Protein: CASSLDRVYTEAFF. This rearrangement joins TRBV6-2 or TRBV6-3 to TRBJ1-1; 7 nucleotides line up with TRBD1. The CDR3 is made up of 14 amino acids. Unmatched junction bases numbered 7, after V lost 6 bases and J lost 3 bases. CDR1 and CDR2 from the germline V gene are MNHEY and SVGEGT.

This clone appeared once. The chain joins TRBV7-9 to TRBJ2-6, with D uncertain. Per the germline V gene, CDR1 is SEHNR and CDR2 is FQNEAQ (reference sequence). This CDR3 is 14 amino acids long. Trimming removed 5 bases at V and 1 base at J, with 6 bases between. CDR3 nucleotide sequence: TGTGCCAGCAGCCCGACATCTGGGGCCAACGTCCTGACTTTC. Amino acids: CASSPTSGANVLTF.

The chain couples TRBV9 to TRBJ2-5; 9 bases map to TRBD1. CDR1 and CDR2 (germline): SGDLS, YYNGEE. Germline trimming cut 0 bases from V and 3 bases from J; bases unmatched to any gene: 3. The CDR3 is made up of 15 amino acids. The CDR3 region is CASSVGGTGKETQYF. In DNA form, the CDR3 reads TGTGCCAGCAGCGTAGGAGGGACAGGGAAAGAGACCCAGTACTTC.

The rearrangement joins TRBV5-6 to TRBJ2-7; D is unresolved. The length of the CDR3 is 11 residues. V was cut by 3 bases and J by 3 bases, with 4 bases left in between. CDR1 SGHDT and CDR2 YYEEEE come from the germline V gene. CDR3 loop: CASSYHYEQYV. The CDR3 nucleotides are TGTGCCAGCAGCTACCACTACGAGCAGTACGTC.

The V and J genes are TRBV4-1 and TRBJ1-4; no definite D call. The V end was cut by 0 bases, the J end by 8 bases, with 13 bases between. The CDR3 extends over 15 amino acids. CDR1 and CDR2 (germline): MGHRA, YSYEKL. CDR3 in amino acids: CASSQEAVRGEKLFF. CDR3 DNA: TGCGCCAGCAGCCAAGAGGCCGTCCGTGGAGAAAAACTGTTTTTT.

V usage is TRBV7-8 and J usage is TRBJ1-1, with TRBD1 matching 9 bases. The CDR3 contains 16 residues. J lost 1 base, V lost 4 bases, and 7 bases had no gene match. Germline values: CDR1 SGHVS, CDR2 FQNEAQ. In nucleotides, the CDR3 is TGTGCCAGCAGCTCTTCTGGGACAGGGAAGAACACTGAAGCTTTCTTT. Translated, it gives CASSSSGTGKNTEAFF.

This sequence joins TRBV6-1 and TRBJ2-2; D is uncertain. CDR1 MNHNS and CDR2 SASEGT come from the germline V gene. The ends were cut back, 2 bases at V and 2 bases at J, with 3 bases in the middle. The CDR3 has 13 residues. The CDR3 DNA follows: TGTGCCAGCAGTGAACCTAACACCGGGGAGCTGTTTTTT. Residues: CASSEPNTGELFF.

J is TRBJ2-1 and V is TRBV25-1; 11 positions agree with TRBD2. CDR3 length equals 16 residues. After removal of 4 bases from V and 8 bases from J, the junction contained 10 bases not matched to a gene. Germline V CDR1 and CDR2: MGHDK, SYGVNS. CDR3 protein: CASSGQASGRRDEQFF. The CDR3 DNA is TGTGCCAGCAGTGGACAGGCTAGCGGGAGGAGGGATGAGCAGTTCTTC.

This chain links TRBV7-3 with TRBJ2-2; D may be TRBD2 (6 bases). This CDR3 is 15 amino acids long. Looked up from germline, CDR1 is SGHTA and CDR2 is FQGTGA. The V end lost 3 bases, the J end lost 2 bases, and 10 bases lay between the germline ends. CDR3 in amino acids: CASSFGGANTGELFF. The CDR3 DNA is TGTGCCAGCAGCTTTGGCGGGGCAAACACCGGGGAGCTGTTTTTT.

The chain has TRBV12-3 or TRBV12-4 and TRBJ1-2, with a possible D match to TRBD1 (5 bases). The CDR3 contains 13 residues. Trimming took off 3 bases at V and 5 bases at J, with 10 bases between the two ends. The chain's CDR3 is CASSFNGGYGYTF. CDR3 DNA sequence: TGTGCCAGCAGTTTCAATGGGGGGTATGGCTACACCTTC.

The chain is built from TRBV27 and TRBJ1-4; D uncertain. Germline CDR1 and CDR2: MNHEY and SMNVEV (reference sequence). Trimming took 4 bases from V and 6 from J, leaving 9 bases between them. The CDR3 has 13 amino acids. CDR3 coding DNA: TGTGCCAGCAGTTGGGGTGGGGATGAAAAACTGTTTTTT. Protein product: CASSWGGDEKLFF.

The rearrangement joins TRBV7-2 to TRBJ1-1; the D is unclear. This CDR3 has 13 residues. Germline values: CDR1 SGHTA, CDR2 FQGNSA. V was clipped by 6 bases and J by 2 bases, with 10 bases between them. This CDR3 is CASRRALNTEAFF. The CDR3 nucleotides read TGTGCCAGCAGAAGGGCGCTTAACACTGAAGCTTTCTTT.